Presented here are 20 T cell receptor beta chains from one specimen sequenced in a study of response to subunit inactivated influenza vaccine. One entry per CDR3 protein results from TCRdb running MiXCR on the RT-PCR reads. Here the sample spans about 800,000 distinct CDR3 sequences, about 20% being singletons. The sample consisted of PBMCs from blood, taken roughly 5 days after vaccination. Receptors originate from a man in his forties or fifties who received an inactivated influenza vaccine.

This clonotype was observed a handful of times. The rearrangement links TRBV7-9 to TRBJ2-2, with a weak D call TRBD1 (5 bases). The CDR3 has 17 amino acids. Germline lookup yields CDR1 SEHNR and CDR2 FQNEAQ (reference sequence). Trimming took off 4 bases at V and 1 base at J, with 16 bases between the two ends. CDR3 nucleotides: TGTGCCAGCAGCTCCACCACCCCCAGGGTGAACACCGGGGAGCTGTTTTTT. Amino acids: CASSSTTPRVNTGELFF.

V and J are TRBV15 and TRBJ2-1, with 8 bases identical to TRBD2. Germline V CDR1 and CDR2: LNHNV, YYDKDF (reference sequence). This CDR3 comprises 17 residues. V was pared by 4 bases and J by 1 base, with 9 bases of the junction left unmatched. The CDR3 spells CATSNLAGPTSYNEQFF. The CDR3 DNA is TGTGCCACCAGCAATCTAGCGGGCCCCACATCCTACAATGAGCAGTTCTTC.

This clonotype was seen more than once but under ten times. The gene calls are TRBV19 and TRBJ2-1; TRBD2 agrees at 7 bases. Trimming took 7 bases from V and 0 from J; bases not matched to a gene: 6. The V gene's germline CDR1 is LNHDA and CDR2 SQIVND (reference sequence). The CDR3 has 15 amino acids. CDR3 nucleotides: TGTGCCAGTACCCCTGGACTAGGCTCCTACAATGAGCAGTTCTTC. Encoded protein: CASTPGLGSYNEQFF.

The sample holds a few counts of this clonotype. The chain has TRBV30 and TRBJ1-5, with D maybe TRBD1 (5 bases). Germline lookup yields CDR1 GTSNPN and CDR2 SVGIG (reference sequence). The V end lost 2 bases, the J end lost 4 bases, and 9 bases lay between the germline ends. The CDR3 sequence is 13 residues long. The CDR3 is CAWSSQGNQPQHF. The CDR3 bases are TGTGCCTGGAGTTCCCAGGGAAATCAGCCCCAGCATTTT.

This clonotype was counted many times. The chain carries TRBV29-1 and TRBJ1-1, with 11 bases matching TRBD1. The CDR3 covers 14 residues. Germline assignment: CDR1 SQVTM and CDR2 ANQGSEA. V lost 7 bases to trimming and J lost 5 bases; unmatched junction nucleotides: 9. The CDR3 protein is CSATGQGALTEAFF. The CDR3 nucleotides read TGCAGCGCCACCGGACAGGGGGCGTTGACTGAAGCTTTCTTT.

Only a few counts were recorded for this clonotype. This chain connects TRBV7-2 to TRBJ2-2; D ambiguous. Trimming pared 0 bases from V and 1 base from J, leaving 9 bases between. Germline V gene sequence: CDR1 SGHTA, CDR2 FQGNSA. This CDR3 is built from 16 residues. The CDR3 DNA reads TGTGCCAGCAGCTTAGCGTTCGCAGGGAACACCGGGGAGCTGTTTTTT. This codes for CASSLAFAGNTGELFF.

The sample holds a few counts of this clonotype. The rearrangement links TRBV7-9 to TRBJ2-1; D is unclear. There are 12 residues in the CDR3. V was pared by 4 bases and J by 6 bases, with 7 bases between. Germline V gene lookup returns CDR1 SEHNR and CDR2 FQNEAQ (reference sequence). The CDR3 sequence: CASSSGTNEQFF. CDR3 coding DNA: TGTGCCAGCAGCTCCGGAACCAATGAGCAGTTCTTC.

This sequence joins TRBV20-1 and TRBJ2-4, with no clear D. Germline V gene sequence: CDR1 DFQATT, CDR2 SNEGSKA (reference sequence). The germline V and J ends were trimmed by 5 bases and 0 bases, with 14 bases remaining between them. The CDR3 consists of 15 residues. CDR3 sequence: CSAAVESLAKNIQYF. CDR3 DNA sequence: TGCAGTGCTGCTGTTGAGTCACTAGCCAAAAACATTCAGTACTTC.

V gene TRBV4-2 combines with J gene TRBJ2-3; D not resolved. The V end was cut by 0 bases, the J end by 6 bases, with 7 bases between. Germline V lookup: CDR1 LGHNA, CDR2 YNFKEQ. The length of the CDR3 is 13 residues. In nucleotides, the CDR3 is TGTGCCAGCAGCCAAGAAATCCAGGATACGCAGTATTTT. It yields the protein CASSQEIQDTQYF.

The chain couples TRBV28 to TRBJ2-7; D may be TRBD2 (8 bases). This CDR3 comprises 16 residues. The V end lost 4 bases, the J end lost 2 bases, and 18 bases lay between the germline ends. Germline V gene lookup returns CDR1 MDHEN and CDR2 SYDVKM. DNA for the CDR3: TGTGCCAGCAGTTCGACAGGGAGCGGGGGAACCTACGAGCAGTACTTC. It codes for CASSSTGSGGTYEQYF.

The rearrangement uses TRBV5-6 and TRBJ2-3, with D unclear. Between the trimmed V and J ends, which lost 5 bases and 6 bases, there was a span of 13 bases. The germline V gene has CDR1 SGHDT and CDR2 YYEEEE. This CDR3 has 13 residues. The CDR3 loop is CASSTKLTDTQYF. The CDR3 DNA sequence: TGTGCCAGCAGTACTAAACTGACGGATACGCAGTATTTT. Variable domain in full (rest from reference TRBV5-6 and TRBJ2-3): DAGVTQSPTHLIKTRGQQVTLRCSPKSGHDTVSWYQQALGQGPQFIFQYYEEEERQRGNFPDRFSGHQFPNYSSELNVNALLLGDSALYLCASSTKLTDTQYFGPGTRLTVL.

The CDR3 is CASSLRYGTGLYEQYF. CDR3 DNA: TGCGCCAGCAGTCTAAGGTACGGGACAGGTCTCTACGAGCAGTACTTC. This chain joins TRBV23-1 and TRBJ2-7; 8 nucleotides agree with TRBD1. TRBV23-1 carries the ORF label, with uncertain function. CDR3 length: 16 amino acids. After removal of 4 bases from V and 3 bases from J, the junction contained 11 bases not matched to a gene.

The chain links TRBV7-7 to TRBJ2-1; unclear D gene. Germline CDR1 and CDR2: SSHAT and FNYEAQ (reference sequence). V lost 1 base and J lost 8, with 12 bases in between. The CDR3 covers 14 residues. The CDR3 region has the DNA TGTGCCAGCAGCTTAGTGGGGTCTCGGGATGAGCAGTTCTTC. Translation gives CASSLVGSRDEQFF.

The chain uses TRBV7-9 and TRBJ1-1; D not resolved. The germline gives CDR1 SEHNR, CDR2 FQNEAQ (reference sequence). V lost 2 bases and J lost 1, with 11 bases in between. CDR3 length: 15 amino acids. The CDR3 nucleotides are TGTGCCAGCAGCTTAAGAATCGATGGGAACACTGAAGCTTTCTTT. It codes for CASSLRIDGNTEAFF.

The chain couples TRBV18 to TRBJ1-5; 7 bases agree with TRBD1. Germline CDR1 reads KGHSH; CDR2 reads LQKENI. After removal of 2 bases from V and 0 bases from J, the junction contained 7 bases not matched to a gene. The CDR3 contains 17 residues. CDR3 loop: CASSPNSGQTSNQPQHF. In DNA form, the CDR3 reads TGTGCCAGCTCACCAAATTCGGGACAGACTAGCAATCAGCCCCAGCATTTT. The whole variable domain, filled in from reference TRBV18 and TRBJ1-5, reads NAGVMQNPRHLVRRRGQEARLRCSPMKGHSHVYWYRQLPEEGLKFMVYLQKENIIDESGMPKERFSAEFPKEGPSILRIQQVVRGDSAAYFCASSPNSGQTSNQPQHFGDGTRLSIL.

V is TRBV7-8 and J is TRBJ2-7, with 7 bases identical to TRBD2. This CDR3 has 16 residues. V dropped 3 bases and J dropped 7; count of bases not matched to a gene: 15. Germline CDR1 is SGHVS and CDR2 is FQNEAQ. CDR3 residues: CASSLNRGLPLEEQYF. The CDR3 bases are TGTGCCAGCAGCTTGAACCGGGGACTACCTTTGGAGGAGCAGTACTTC.

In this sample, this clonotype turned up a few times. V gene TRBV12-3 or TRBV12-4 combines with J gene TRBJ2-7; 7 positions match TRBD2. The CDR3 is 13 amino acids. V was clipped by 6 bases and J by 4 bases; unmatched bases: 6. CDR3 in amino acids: CASRTGTTYEQYF. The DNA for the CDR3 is TGTGCCAGCAGGACTGGGACTACTTACGAGCAGTACTTC.

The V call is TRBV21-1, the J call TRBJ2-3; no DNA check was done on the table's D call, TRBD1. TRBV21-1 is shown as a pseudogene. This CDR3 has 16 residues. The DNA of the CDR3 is TGTGCCAGCAGCCTCCCTAGGACAGGGGGCATAGATACGCAGTATTTT. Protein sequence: CASSLPRTGGIDTQYF.

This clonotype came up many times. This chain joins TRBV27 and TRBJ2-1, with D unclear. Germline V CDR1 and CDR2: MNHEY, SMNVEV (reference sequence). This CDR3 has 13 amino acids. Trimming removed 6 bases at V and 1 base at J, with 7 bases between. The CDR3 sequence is CASRAGSYNEQFF. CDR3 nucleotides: TGTGCCAGCAGGGCTGGATCCTACAATGAGCAGTTCTTC.

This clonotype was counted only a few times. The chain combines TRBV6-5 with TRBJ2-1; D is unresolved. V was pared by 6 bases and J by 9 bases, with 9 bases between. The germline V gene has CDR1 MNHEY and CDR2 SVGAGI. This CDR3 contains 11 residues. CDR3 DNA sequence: TGTGCCAGCAGGATAGGGTCTGAGCAGTTCTTC. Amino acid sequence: CASRIGSEQFF.